Sequencing of this T cell receptor (beta chain) was carried out in a study of blood T cell repertoires in COVID-19. This clone was observed once. Profiled with immunoSEQ multiplex PCR; TCRdb holds only in-frame clones, not every one. This sample has about 260,000 clones, with around 86% found just once. Germline CDR1 and CDR2: LGHDT and YNNKEL (reference sequence). Trimming took off 0 bases at V and 13 bases at J, with 18 bases between the two ends. The CDR3 is made up of 14 amino acids. Sequenced input: peripheral blood. The clonotype was recovered from a middle-aged man who had recovered from COVID-19. V and J are TRBV3-1 (or the pseudogene TRBV3-2) and TRBJ1-2; a possible D gene is TRBD1 (6 bases). In nucleotides, the CDR3 is TGTGCCAGCAGCCAAGATATTAAGTCCAGGGGAGTCACCTTC. This sequence encodes CASSQDIKSRGVTF.